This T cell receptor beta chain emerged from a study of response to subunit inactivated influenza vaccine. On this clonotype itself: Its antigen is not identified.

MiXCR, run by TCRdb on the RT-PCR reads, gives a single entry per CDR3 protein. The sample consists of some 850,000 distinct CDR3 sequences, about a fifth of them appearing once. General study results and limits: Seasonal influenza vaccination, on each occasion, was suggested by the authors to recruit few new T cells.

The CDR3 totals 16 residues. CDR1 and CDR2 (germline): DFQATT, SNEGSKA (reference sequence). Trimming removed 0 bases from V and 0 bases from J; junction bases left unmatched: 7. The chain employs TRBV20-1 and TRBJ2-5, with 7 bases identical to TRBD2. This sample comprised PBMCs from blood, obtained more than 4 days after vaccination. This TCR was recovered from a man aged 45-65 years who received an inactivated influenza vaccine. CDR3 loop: CSARDSKRDYQETQYF. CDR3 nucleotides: TGCAGTGCTAGAGATTCCAAGCGGGACTACCAAGAGACCCAGTACTTC.